These T cell receptor beta chains were read from a single sample in a study of T cell repertoires in cytomegalovirus infection. TCRdb re-called the reads through MiXCR, storing one row per CDR3 protein. The table records under 120,000 distinct CDR3 sequences, roughly 39% of them present only once. Their recognized antigens are unknown. Sequencing used CD8+ T cells from cultured PBMCs, obtained from culture after CMV antigen stimulation. The receptors come from a human donor in good health (CMV status not recorded). Some clones in this sample may be carry-over from other donors' samples. Both conserved end residues are part of each CDR3. A D gene is named only where the DNA matches it firmly. Only part of the rows carry a size: once, few, many, or a class if the clone is expanded.

length	size	J	V	D	DNA	CDR3
14	few	TRBJ2-7	TRBV6-1	-	TGTGCCAGCAGTGGTGAGACAGACTTCTACGAGCAGTACTTC	CASSGETDFYEQYF
15	-	TRBJ1-1	TRBV7-9	TRBD1	TGTGCCAGCAGCCCCGGACAGGGCATGAACACTGAAGCTTTCTTT	CASSPGQGMNTEAFF
14	few	TRBJ2-3	TRBV7-3	-	TGTGCCAGCAGCCCACAGGGAGGGCAAAATACGCAGTATTTT	CASSPQGGQNTQYF
18	-	TRBJ2-7	TRBV11-2	TRBD1	TGTGCCAGCAGCTTGATCAGGGCCCGGGACAGGGACTCTTACGAGCAGTACTTC	CASSLIRARDRDSYEQYF
16	-	TRBJ2-2	TRBV7-4	TRBD1	TGTGCCAGCAGCTTCGGCAGGGGGCTGAACACCGGGGAGCTGTTTTTT	CASSFGRGLNTGELFF
13	few	TRBJ2-5	TRBV7-9	TRBD1	TGTGCCAGCAGCTCAGGGGGCCAAGAGACCCAGTACTTC	CASSSGGQETQYF
17	few	TRBJ2-1	TRBV7-8	TRBD1	TGTGCCAGCAGCTTAGGACCCCGGGACAGACTCTACAATGAGCAGTTCTTC	CASSLGPRDRLYNEQFF
15	-	TRBJ2-6	TRBV12-3/TRBV12-4	-	TGTGCCAGCAGTTTTACTGGATCCGGGGCCAACGTCCTGACTTTC	CASSFTGSGANVLTF
15	many	TRBJ2-7	TRBV2	-	TGTGCCAGCAGTGAGGAACTTATAGCCTCCTACGAGCAGTACTTC	CASSEELIASYEQYF
13	few	TRBJ1-1	TRBV11-1	-	TGTGCCAGCAGTTGGACAGCTAGTTATGAAGCTTTCTTT	CASSWTASYEAFF
19	few	TRBJ2-2	TRBV2	TRBD2	TGTGCCAGCAGGGGGTTTCGACTAGCGGGGGCCAAGAACACCGGGGAGCTGTTTTTT	CASRGFRLAGAKNTGELFF
16	few	TRBJ1-6	TRBV2	-	TGTGCCAGCAGTGAAGGGCAGGGTGGTATATTGTCACCCCTCCACTTT	CASSEGQGGILSPLHF
15	-	TRBJ1-5	TRBV19	-	TGTGCCAGTAGTATCCCGGACGGACGTGATCAGCCCCAGCATTTT	CASSIPDGRDQPQHF